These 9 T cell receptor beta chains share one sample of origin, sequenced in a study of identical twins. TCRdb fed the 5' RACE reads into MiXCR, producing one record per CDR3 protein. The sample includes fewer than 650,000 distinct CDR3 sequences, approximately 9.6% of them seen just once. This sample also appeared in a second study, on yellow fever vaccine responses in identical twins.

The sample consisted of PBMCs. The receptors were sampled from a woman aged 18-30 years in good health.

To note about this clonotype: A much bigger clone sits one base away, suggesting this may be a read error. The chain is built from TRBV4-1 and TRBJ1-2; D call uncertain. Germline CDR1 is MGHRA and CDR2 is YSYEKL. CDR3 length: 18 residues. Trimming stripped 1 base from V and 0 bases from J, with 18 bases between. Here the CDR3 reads CASSQGILGAATNYGYTF. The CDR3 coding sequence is TGCGCCAGCAGCCAAGGTATCTTAGGAGCAGCCACTAACTATGGCTACACCTTC.

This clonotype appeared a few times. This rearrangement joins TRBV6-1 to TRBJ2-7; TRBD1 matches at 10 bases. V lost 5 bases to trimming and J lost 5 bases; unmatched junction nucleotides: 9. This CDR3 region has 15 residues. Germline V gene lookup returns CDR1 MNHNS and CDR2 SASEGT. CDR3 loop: CASSRTRDRGHEQYF. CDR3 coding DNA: TGTGCCAGCAGTCGGACCCGGGACAGGGGACACGAGCAGTACTTC.

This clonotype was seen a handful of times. This CDR3 reads CASTDSGTPGTSDPRQYF. DNA for the CDR3: TGCGCCAGCACCGACTCCGGGACTCCCGGGACTAGCGACCCCCGGCAGTACTTC. The chain recombines TRBV5-1 with TRBJ2-7; TRBD2 aligns across 10 bases. J was trimmed by 9 bases and V by 6 bases; bases with no gene match: 24. The CDR3 length is 18 residues. Germline V gene sequence: CDR1 SGHRS, CDR2 YFSETQ.

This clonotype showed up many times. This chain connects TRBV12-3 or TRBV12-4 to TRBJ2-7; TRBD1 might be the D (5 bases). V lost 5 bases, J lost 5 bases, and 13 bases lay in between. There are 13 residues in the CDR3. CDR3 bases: TGTGCCAGCAGTGTCACGGCAGGGAACGAGCAGTACTTC. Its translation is CASSVTAGNEQYF.

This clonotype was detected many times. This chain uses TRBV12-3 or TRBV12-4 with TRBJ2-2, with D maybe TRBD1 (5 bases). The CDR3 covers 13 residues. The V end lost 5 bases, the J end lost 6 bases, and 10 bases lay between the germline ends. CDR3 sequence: CASSPGFAGELFF. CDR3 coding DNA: TGTGCCAGCAGTCCAGGGTTCGCCGGGGAGCTGTTTTTT.

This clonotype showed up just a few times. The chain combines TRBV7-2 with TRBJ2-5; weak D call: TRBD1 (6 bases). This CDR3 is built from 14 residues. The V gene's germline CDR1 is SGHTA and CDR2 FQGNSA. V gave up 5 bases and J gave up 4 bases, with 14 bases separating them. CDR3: CASSGWLGGETQYF. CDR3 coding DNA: TGTGCCAGCAGCGGCTGGTTAGGGGGAGAGACCCAGTACTTC.

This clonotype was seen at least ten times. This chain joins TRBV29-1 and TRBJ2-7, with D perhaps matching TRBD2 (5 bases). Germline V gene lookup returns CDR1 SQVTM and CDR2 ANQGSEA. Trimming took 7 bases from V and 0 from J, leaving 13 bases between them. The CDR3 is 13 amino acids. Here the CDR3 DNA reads TGCAGCGCCCATCTAGCCAGCTCCTACGAGCAGTACTTC. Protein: CSAHLASSYEQYF.

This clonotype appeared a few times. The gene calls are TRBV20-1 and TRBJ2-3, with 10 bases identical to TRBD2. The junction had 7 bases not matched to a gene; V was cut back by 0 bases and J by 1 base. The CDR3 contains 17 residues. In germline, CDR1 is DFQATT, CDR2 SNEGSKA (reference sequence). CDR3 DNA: TGCAGTGCTAGAGATCCCTCCCTAGCGGGGGGCACAGATACGCAGTATTTT. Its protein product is CSARDPSLAGGTDTQYF.

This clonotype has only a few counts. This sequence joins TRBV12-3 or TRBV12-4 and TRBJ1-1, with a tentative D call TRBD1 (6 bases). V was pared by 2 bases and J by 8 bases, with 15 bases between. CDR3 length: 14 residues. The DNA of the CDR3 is TGTGCCAGCAGTTTACAGACAGGTAGGACCGAAGCTTTCTTT. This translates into CASSLQTGRTEAFF.